The 25 T cell receptor beta chains below all came from one sample that was sequenced in a study of blood T cell repertoires in COVID-19 (dated by TCRdb to about 2020). The library was prepared using the immunoSEQ multiplex PCR assay. TCRdb holds this immuneACCESS table with in-frame rearrangements only. Some clones are missing; in checked studies, unresolved V genes explain under half, and the rest has no known cause. The sample table shows more than 90,000 clones, and approximately 90% are seen once. 15% to 20% of the sample lies in the top ten. The sample taken for sequencing was peripheral blood. The receptors originated from a woman aged 60 to 75 with COVID-19, enrolled during active disease.

The gene calls are TRBV12-2 and TRBJ1-5. TRBV12-2 is a documented pseudogene. The CDR3 is 13 amino acids. CDR3 in amino acids: CASQLGYNQPQHF. The DNA for the CDR3 is TGTGCAAGTCAACTAGGCTACAATCAGCCCCAGCATTTT.

The chain joins TRBV30 to TRBJ1-2; TRBD1 aligns across 9 bases. The CDR3 has 12 amino acids. CDR1 and CDR2 (germline): GTSNPN, SVGIG (reference sequence). Here the CDR3 reads CAEDRGIEGYTF. The CDR3 DNA reads as TGTGCGGAGGACAGGGGAATCGAGGGCTACACCTTC.

The chain couples TRBV3-1 (or the pseudogene TRBV3-2) to TRBJ1-1, with D hard to call. The CDR3 runs to 13 residues. Looked up from germline, CDR1 is LGHDT and CDR2 is YNNKEL (reference sequence). V was shortened by 4 bases and J by 5 bases, with 11 bases between the two germline ends. CDR3 coding DNA: TGTGCCAGCAGCCTAAGAGGCGGGACTGAAGCTTTCTTT. It is translated as CASSLRGGTEAFF.

The chain has TRBV24-1 and TRBJ2-1; weak D call: TRBD2 (6 bases). The CDR3 has 16 amino acids. The germline gives CDR1 KGHDR, CDR2 SFDVKD. Trimming took 4 bases from V and 5 from J, leaving 17 bases between them. CDR3 sequence (DNA): TGTGCCACCAGTGACTCAGCTGCGAGGGAGGACAATGAGCAGTTCTTC. It codes for CATSDSAAREDNEQFF.

This clone was counted a few times. This chain links TRBV5-1 with TRBJ2-7; D possibly corresponds to TRBD1 (6 bases). V lost 6 bases and J 5 bases, leaving 15 bases between the germline ends. The CDR3 loop spans 13 amino acids. Germline-derived CDR1 and CDR2 are SGHRS and YFSETQ. CDR3 sequence: CASKAAGDHEQYF. In DNA, the CDR3 is TGCGCCAGCAAGGCTGCAGGGGACCACGAGCAGTACTTC.

The chain is built from TRBV9 and TRBJ2-5, with D tentatively TRBD2 (6 bases). The germline gives CDR1 SGDLS, CDR2 YYNGEE. Trimming left V 0 bases short and J 2 bases short, with 11 bases between. CDR3 size: 15 residues. The DNA of the CDR3 is TGTGCCAGCAGCGTAGTCCAGGGAGGACAAGAGACCCAGTACTTC. Protein sequence: CASSVVQGGQETQYF.

This clone was observed a few times. V usage is TRBV29-1 and J usage is TRBJ1-2; 7 bases agree with TRBD1. This CDR3 is 14 amino acids long. Germline-derived CDR1 and CDR2 are SQVTM and ANQGSEA. V trimming: 1 base; J trimming: 4 bases; junction bases outside the gene matches: 6. The CDR3 bases are TGCAGCGTTGAAGGGGACAGCCTCCTCTATGGCTACACCTTC. It codes for CSVEGDSLLYGYTF.

This clone was seen just once. The rearrangement links TRBV2 to TRBJ1-6; D perhaps matches TRBD1 (5 bases). Trimming left V 8 bases short and J 6 bases short, with 8 bases between. This CDR3 comprises 12 residues. The germline V gene encodes CDR1 SNHLY and CDR2 FYNNEI. Written as DNA, the CDR3 is TGTGCCAGCCAGACAGCTAATTCACCCCTCCACTTT. Translated, it gives CASQTANSPLHF.

V is TRBV7-6 and J is TRBJ2-1, with a weak D call TRBD2 (5 bases). Trimming shortened V by 1 base and J by 4 bases, and 17 bases separated the two germline ends. There are 17 residues in the CDR3. Germline-derived CDR1 and CDR2 are SGHVS and FNYEAQ. CDR3 loop: CASSLGLTGFGYNEQFF. The CDR3 DNA is TGTGCCAGCAGCTTAGGACTAACCGGTTTCGGGTACAATGAGCAGTTCTTC.

V and J are TRBV18 and TRBJ1-2; TRBD1 matches 8 bases. CDR1 is KGHSH, CDR2 LQKENI, per germline. The trim removed 5 bases at V and 7 bases at J, leaving 9 bases unmatched. The CDR3 covers 14 residues. CDR3 in amino acids: CASSGGQAYGGYTF. The CDR3 nucleotides read TGTGCCAGCTCAGGGGGACAGGCCTATGGTGGCTACACCTTC.

This chain connects TRBV15 to TRBJ1-3; 8 bases fit TRBD1. This CDR3 is built from 16 residues. J lost 2 bases, V lost 4 bases, and 7 bases had no gene match. Per the germline V gene, CDR1 is LNHNV and CDR2 is YYDKDF (reference sequence). The CDR3 here is CATSIRQGITGNTIYF. CDR3 sequence (DNA): TGTGCCACCAGCATTAGACAGGGGATCACTGGAAACACCATATATTTT. The full variable domain, completed using reference TRBV15 and TRBJ1-3, is DAMVIQNPRYQVTQFGKPVTLSCSQTLNHNVMYWYQQKSSQAPKLLFHYYDKDFNNEADTPDNFQSRRPNTSFCFLDIRSPGLGDTAMYLCATSIRQGITGNTIYFGEGSWLTVV.

This clone was recorded only once. The chain combines TRBV5-1 with TRBJ1-1; D not certain. Between the trimmed V and J ends, which lost 3 bases and 5 bases, there was a span of 20 bases. The CDR3 is 16 residues long. Germline V lookup: CDR1 SGHRS, CDR2 YFSETQ. The CDR3 sequence: CASSWSGGLGVTEAFF. CDR3 in DNA: TGCGCCAGCAGCTGGTCAGGTGGCCTGGGTGTGACTGAAGCTTTCTTT.

The chain is built from TRBV28 and TRBJ1-5; 10 bases are a match to TRBD1. Per germline, CDR1 MDHEN and CDR2 SYDVKM. J was trimmed by 5 bases and V by 4 bases; bases with no gene match: 5. The CDR3 loop spans 15 amino acids. The CDR3 region has the DNA TGTGCCAGCAGTTCCATGACAGGGGGCTATCAGCCCCAGCATTTT. Translating gives CASSSMTGGYQPQHF.

This chain connects TRBV29-1 to TRBJ1-2; 11 bases match TRBD1. J was trimmed by 5 bases and V by 4 bases; bases with no gene match: 6. Germline lookup yields CDR1 SQVTM and CDR2 ANQGSEA. CDR3 length equals 14 residues. CDR3: CSVGAGTGGYGYTF. The CDR3 region has the DNA TGCAGCGTTGGTGCGGGGACAGGGGGTTATGGCTACACCTTC.

This clone was observed a single time. The gene calls are TRBV5-1 and TRBJ2-5; a possible D gene is TRBD2 (7 bases). The V gene lost 5 bases and the J gene lost 5 bases, with 16 bases spanning the gap. Germline V CDR1 and CDR2: SGHRS, YFSETQ. This CDR3 spans 14 amino acids. The CDR3 region is CASSGGRGGETQYF. The CDR3 DNA reads as TGCGCCAGCAGTGGTGGCAGGGGAGGGGAGACCCAGTACTTC.

This rearrangement joins TRBV11-2 to TRBJ2-1, with D perhaps TRBD2 (5 bases). Trimming stripped 1 base from V and 0 bases from J, with 7 bases between. The CDR3 runs 15 residues. Per germline, CDR1 SGHAT and CDR2 FQNNGV. The chain's CDR3 is CASSLVGSSYNEQFF. CDR3 nucleotides: TGTGCCAGCAGCTTAGTGGGGAGCTCCTACAATGAGCAGTTCTTC.

The rearrangement uses TRBV7-9 and TRBJ2-1; 13 nucleotides match TRBD2. After removal of 4 bases from V and 14 bases from J, the junction contained 8 bases not matched to a gene. The CDR3 runs to 14 residues. Germline CDR1 reads SEHNR; CDR2 reads FQNEAQ (reference sequence). CDR3 sequence (DNA): TGTGCCAGCAGCTCTGGACTAGCGGGGGTTTCTGAGTTCTTC. Amino acid sequence: CASSSGLAGVSEFF. Together with reference TRBV7-9 and TRBJ2-1, the CDR3 gives the full variable domain: DTGVSQNPRHKITKRGQNVTFRCDPISEHNRLYWYRQTLGQGPEFLTYFQNEAQLEKSRLLSDRFSAERPKGSFSTLEIQRTEQGDSAMYLCASSSGLAGVSEFFGPGTRLTVL.

A single count supports this clone. This CDR3 reads CASSPILRGSVRNEQYF. The CDR3 nucleotides read TGTGCCAGCAGCCCAATCCTAAGGGGAAGCGTACGGAACGAGCAGTACTTC. The chain combines TRBV3-1 (or the pseudogene TRBV3-2) with TRBJ2-7; D is perhaps TRBD1 (5 bases). V lost 4 bases and J 5 bases, leaving 24 bases between the germline ends. CDR3 length: 17 residues. The germline V gene encodes CDR1 LGHDT and CDR2 YNNKEL (reference sequence).

V usage is TRBV19 and J usage is TRBJ2-1, with TRBD2 matching over 12 bases. Looked up from germline, CDR1 is LNHDA and CDR2 is SQIVND (reference sequence). V trimming: 5 bases; J trimming: 4 bases; junction bases outside the gene matches: 6. The CDR3 has 16 residues. The CDR3 bases are TGTGCCAGTAGTCCGGGACTAGCGGGTCTTTACAATGAGCAGTTCTTC. Translated, it gives CASSPGLAGLYNEQFF.

This clone showed up just once. The rearrangement joins TRBV20-1 to TRBJ1-2, with D possibly being TRBD1 (6 bases). Germline CDR1 reads DFQATT; CDR2 reads SNEGSKA (reference sequence). The CDR3 loop spans 11 amino acids. CDR3 DNA sequence: TGCAGAGTCGGGGGGCGCGATGGCTACACCTTC. It is translated as CRVGGRDGYTF.

V is TRBV4-2 and J is TRBJ2-1; 11 bases fit TRBD2. V shed 0 bases, J shed 6 bases, and the junction held 4 bases outside the gene matches. The CDR3 is 16 amino acids. Germline V CDR1 and CDR2: LGHNA, YNFKEQ. CDR3 in DNA: TGTGCCAGCAGCCAAGAGACTAGCGGGAAAACCAATGAGCAGTTCTTC. This translates into CASSQETSGKTNEQFF.

This chain joins TRBV5-4 and TRBJ1-6; 7 bases are shared with TRBD1. Germline values: CDR1 SGHNT, CDR2 YYREEE (reference sequence). J gave up 7 bases and V 2 bases, and 6 bases lay outside the gene matches. The CDR3 sequence is 15 residues long. The CDR3 DNA reads TGTGCCAGCAGCTTAATCGGGACAGAAAATTCACCCCTCCACTTT. Protein: CASSLIGTENSPLHF.

The chain employs TRBV27 and TRBJ1-1; weak D call: TRBD1 (6 bases). This CDR3 contains 13 residues. CDR1 is MNHEY and CDR2 is SMNVEV in the germline V gene (reference sequence). Trimming cost V 4 bases and J 2 bases, with 8 bases left between them. The CDR3 loop reads CASSWGGNTEAFF. CDR3 sequence (DNA): TGTGCCAGCAGTTGGGGGGGCAACACTGAAGCTTTCTTT.

V is TRBV23-1 and J is TRBJ1-2; 8 positions agree with TRBD1. TRBV23-1 is given ORF status, its function remaining uncertain. CDR3 length: 14 amino acids. The V segment lost 4 bases and the J segment 7 bases; nucleotides outside the gene matches: 8. The CDR3 is CASSPDRGSSGYTF. The CDR3 region has the DNA TGCGCCAGCAGTCCCGACAGGGGTAGTAGTGGCTACACCTTC.

V gene TRBV5-6 combines with J gene TRBJ1-3; no reliable D call. Germline V gene lookup returns CDR1 SGHDT and CDR2 YYEEEE. CDR3 size: 16 residues. V lost 0 bases to trimming and J lost 0 bases, with 10 bases between them. The chain's CDR3 is CASSLGGGDSGNTIYF. DNA of the CDR3: TGTGCCAGCAGCTTGGGCGGAGGAGACTCTGGAAACACCATATATTTT.